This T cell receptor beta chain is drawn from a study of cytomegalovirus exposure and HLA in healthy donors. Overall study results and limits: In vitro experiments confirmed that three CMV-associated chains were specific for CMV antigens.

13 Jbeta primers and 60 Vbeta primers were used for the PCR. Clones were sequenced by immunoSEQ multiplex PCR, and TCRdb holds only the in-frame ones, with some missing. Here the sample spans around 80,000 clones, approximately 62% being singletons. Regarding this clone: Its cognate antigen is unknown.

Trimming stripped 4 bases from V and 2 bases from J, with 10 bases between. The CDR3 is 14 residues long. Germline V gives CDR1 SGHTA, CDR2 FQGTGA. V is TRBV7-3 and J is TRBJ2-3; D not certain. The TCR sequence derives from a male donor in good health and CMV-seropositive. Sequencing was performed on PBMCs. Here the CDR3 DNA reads TGTGCCAGCAGCTCCAGGTCCTCCACAGATACGCAGTATTTT. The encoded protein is CASSSRSSTDTQYF.